What follows is one TCR beta chain and its context. How the authors handled the data: How many nucleated cells were present was estimated from reference gene primer amplification. The data were produced by immunoSEQ multiplex PCR, yet TCRdb's version contains in-frame clones alone and is incomplete. The V and J calls and clone size are taken from that table; D and trimming were inferred from the DNA. This sample yields 200,000 to 300,000 clones, of which 91% are seen a single time; about 2.5% belongs to the top ten. Trimming shortened V by 5 bases and J by 5 bases, and 18 bases separated the two germline ends. In germline, CDR1 is SGHDN, CDR2 FVKESK. CDR3 size: 15 residues. This record comes from a study of blood T cell repertoires in COVID-19. The overall study: COVID-19 samples from acute and convalescent phases originated in the United States, Italy and Spain. T cells, B-cell-depleted T cells, or PBMCs provided the cDNA or gDNA that served as material.

Enrollment of patients from Seattle took place during active infection, with longitudinal follow-up. V is TRBV14 and J is TRBJ2-5; D may be TRBD1 (6 bases). The origin of this receptor is a person under 35 with COVID-19, enrolled during active disease. Source material: peripheral blood. The CDR3 spells CASSVQVGAGETQYF. In DNA form, the CDR3 reads TGTGCCAGCAGCGTTCAGGTGGGGGCCGGGGAGACCCAGTACTTC.